These 18 T cell receptor beta chains originate from one sample sequenced in a study of CD8 T cells in ankylosing spondylitis. One entry per CDR3 protein results from TCRdb running MiXCR on the 5' RACE reads. The sample comprises around 150,000 distinct CDR3 sequences, around 42% of which are singletons, and 13% to 15% rests with the top ten. Material: synovial fluid, either unsorted or a sorted T cell fraction (not recorded which). The origin of the receptors is a male donor with ankylosing spondylitis.

The J gene is TRBJ2-3, the V gene TRBV7-9; 9 bases fit TRBD1. V was pared by 7 bases and J by 5 bases, with 16 bases of the junction left unmatched. The V gene's germline CDR1 is SEHNR and CDR2 FQNEAQ (reference sequence). The CDR3 is made up of 17 amino acids. This chain's CDR3 is CASIEVSGDRVQDTQYF. The CDR3 DNA is TGTGCCAGCATCGAAGTGTCCGGGGACAGGGTGCAAGATACGCAGTATTTT.

CDR3 protein: CASSRGALRANTEAFF. CDR3 in DNA: TGTGCCAGCAGCCGAGGGGCTCTAAGAGCAAACACTGAAGCTTTCTTT. The V and J genes are TRBV6-1 and TRBJ1-1, with a weak D call TRBD1 (5 bases). Germline CDR1 and CDR2: MNHNS and SASEGT. The CDR3 is 16 residues long. V lost 6 bases and J lost 2, with 19 bases in between.

The chain carries TRBV12-3 or TRBV12-4 and TRBJ2-1; D ambiguous. The V end lost 3 bases, the J end lost 15 bases, and 21 bases lay between the germline ends. The CDR3 spans 14 residues. This CDR3 reads CASSFALSPVWRFF. CDR3 in DNA: TGTGCCAGCAGTTTCGCGTTATCCCCGGTGTGGCGGTTCTTC.

V usage is TRBV10-3 and J usage is TRBJ2-7; D is perhaps TRBD2 (6 bases). CDR1 and CDR2 (germline): ENHRY, SYGVKD. V gave up 10 bases and J gave up 2 bases, with 24 bases separating them. The CDR3 has 16 residues. The chain's CDR3 is CATGLSPWRAPYEQYF. The CDR3 DNA follows: TGTGCCACCGGACTGAGTCCCTGGAGGGCCCCCTACGAGCAGTACTTC.

The rearrangement links TRBV7-9 to TRBJ1-1; D not resolved. The germline V gene has CDR1 SEHNR and CDR2 FQNEAQ (reference sequence). V was shortened by 6 bases and J by 3 bases, with 8 bases between the two germline ends. The CDR3 loop spans 12 amino acids. The CDR3: CASSLDHTEAFF. The CDR3 DNA reads as TGTGCCAGCAGTTTGGACCACACTGAAGCTTTCTTT.

This sequence joins TRBV6-5 and TRBJ2-5; the match to TRBD2 covers 7 bases. The CDR3 consists of 15 residues. Losses at the gene ends were 4 bases for V and 2 bases for J; bases not matched to a gene: 7. Germline V gene sequence: CDR1 MNHEY, CDR2 SVGAGI. The CDR3 DNA sequence: TGTGCCAGCAGTTTTGCCCGACTAGCACAAGAGACCCAGTACTTC. Its translation is CASSFARLAQETQYF.

The J gene is TRBJ1-5, the V gene TRBV4-1; 11 bases map to TRBD1. V dropped 3 bases and J dropped 2; count of bases not matched to a gene: 9. The CDR3 has 18 amino acids. CDR1 MGHRA and CDR2 YSYEKL come from the germline V gene. CDR3 in DNA: TGCGCCAGCAGCCATCCAGGACAGGGGGCGGGAGGCAATCAGCCCCAGCATTTT. Amino acid sequence: CASSHPGQGAGGNQPQHF.

The chain recombines TRBV28 with TRBJ1-5; TRBD1 aligns across 10 bases. The CDR3 sequence is 16 residues long. V lost 10 bases and J lost 2; bases outside the gene matches: 11. Germline CDR1 and CDR2: MDHEN and SYDVKM. CDR3 amino acids: CATDSETGGGNQPQHF. CDR3 bases: TGTGCCACGGATAGCGAGACAGGGGGCGGCAATCAGCCCCAGCATTTT.

A single count supports this clonotype. V usage is TRBV20-1 and J usage is TRBJ2-6, with 7 bases aligning to TRBD2. CDR1 is DFQATT and CDR2 is SNEGSKA in the germline V gene (reference sequence). V lost 0 bases, J lost 0 bases, and 2 bases stayed unmatched. The length of the CDR3 is 16 residues. DNA of the CDR3: TGCAGTGCTAGAGATCCGGGGGGCTCTGGGGCCAACGTCCTGACTTTC. Amino acids: CSARDPGGSGANVLTF.

A few counts support this clonotype. This chain joins TRBV28 and TRBJ2-4; 7 bases match TRBD2. Germline V gene lookup returns CDR1 MDHEN and CDR2 SYDVKM. J was trimmed by 4 bases and V by 5 bases; bases with no gene match: 11. This CDR3 is built from 16 residues. CDR3 sequence (DNA): TGTGCCAGCAGTCCCCCGACTAGCCCACTTAAAAACATTCAGTACTTC. As protein: CASSPPTSPLKNIQYF.

This clonotype was seen once. The V gene is TRBV6-5, the J gene TRBJ2-3; 8 bases match TRBD1. The trim removed 2 bases at V and 2 bases at J, leaving 12 bases unmatched. Germline-derived CDR1 and CDR2 are MNHEY and SVGAGI. The CDR3 sequence is 18 residues long. The CDR3 protein is CASSYGPPRDRLTDTQYF. DNA of the CDR3: TGTGCCAGCAGTTACGGTCCCCCCCGGGACAGGCTCACAGATACGCAGTATTTT.

The rearrangement links TRBV11-2 to TRBJ2-3; tentative D call: TRBD1 (5 bases). The CDR3 runs 16 residues. V was trimmed by 2 bases and J by 2 bases, leaving 14 bases between them. Germline V gene lookup returns CDR1 SGHAT and CDR2 FQNNGV. The CDR3 protein is CASSLRWAGNTDTQYF. The CDR3 bases are TGTGCCAGCAGCTTAAGGTGGGCAGGGAACACAGATACGCAGTATTTT.

This chain links TRBV6-5 with TRBJ2-7; 8 bases are a match to TRBD1. The germline V gene encodes CDR1 MNHEY and CDR2 SVGAGI. The CDR3 sequence is 14 residues long. J gave up 5 bases and V 2 bases, and 5 bases lay outside the gene matches. CDR3 sequence: CASSYDRGGNEQYF. For the CDR3, the DNA is TGTGCCAGCAGTTACGACAGGGGAGGCAACGAGCAGTACTTC.

The chain uses TRBV10-2 and TRBJ2-3, with 8 bases lining up with TRBD2. V lost 3 bases and J lost 8; bases outside the gene matches: 7. In germline, CDR1 is WSHSY, CDR2 SAAADI. The CDR3 is made up of 14 amino acids. CDR3 DNA: TGCGCCAGCAGTGAAAGCGGGGGCCCGCGTACGCAGTATTTT. This encodes CASSESGGPRTQYF.

The chain carries TRBV6-5 and TRBJ1-1; TRBD1 matches at 7 bases. Losses at the gene ends were 0 bases for V and 3 bases for J; bases not matched to a gene: 4. From germline, CDR1 is MNHEY and CDR2 SVGAGI. The CDR3 has 15 residues. In DNA form, the CDR3 reads TGTGCCAGCAGTTACTCGGGACAGCACTACACTGAAGCTTTCTTT. As protein: CASSYSGQHYTEAFF.

V and J are TRBV7-9 and TRBJ2-3, with TRBD1 as a possible D gene (5 bases). V lost 0 bases, J lost 0 bases, and 13 bases lay in between. The CDR3 loop spans 17 amino acids. Germline V gene data show CDR1 as SEHNR and CDR2 as FQNEAQ (reference sequence). This chain's CDR3 is CASSLAAGSPSTDTQYF. The CDR3 region has the DNA TGTGCCAGCAGCTTAGCGGCAGGGTCCCCTAGCACAGATACGCAGTATTTT.

This clonotype has at least ten counts. The genes are TRBV7-9 and TRBJ2-1; 9 bases align to TRBD2. CDR3 length: 15 amino acids. V lost 3 bases and J lost 3; bases outside the gene matches: 3. CDR1 and CDR2 (germline): SEHNR, FQNEAQ (reference sequence). As DNA, the CDR3 is TGTGCCAGCAGCTTGGCTAGCGGGATCTACAATGAGCAGTTCTTC. Amino acid sequence: CASSLASGIYNEQFF.

This clonotype was observed a few times. The chain employs TRBV12-3 or TRBV12-4 and TRBJ2-3; D is perhaps TRBD1 (5 bases). The CDR3 is 15 residues long. The CDR3 DNA sequence: TGTGTTTCAGGGATCCCCCCGGGTAGCACAGATACGCAGTATTTT. Its protein is CVSGIPPGSTDTQYF.